A selection of T cell receptor beta chains follows, all from one sample in a study of blood T cells in healthy people across ages. TCRdb passed the 5' RACE reads through MiXCR, listing each CDR3 protein once. Here the sample spans around 990,000 distinct CDR3 sequences, approximately 25% being singletons. In addition, the sample was reused for a study of T cells of mothers and their children.

Material for sequencing was blood. Receptors originate from a girl aged 2 to 9 in good health. Each CDR3 is given with its conserved first and last residue. The D gene is left open where the match is weak. The listing skips clone size in some rows; elsewhere it reads once, few, many or a size class.

D gene,J gene,clone size,V gene,CDR3 protein,CDR3 DNA
.,TRBJ2-5,.,TRBV5-1,CASHRDQETQYF,TGCGCCAGCCACAGGGACCAAGAGACCCAGTACTTC
TRBD1,TRBJ1-2,.,TRBV6-2/TRBV6-3,CASRFGTGGYTF,TGTGCCAGCAGATTCGGGACAGGCGGCTACACCTTC
.,TRBJ2-7,.,TRBV29-1,CSVEISQGNEQYF,TGCAGCGTTGAAATTAGTCAGGGGAACGAGCAGTACTTC
TRBD1,TRBJ2-2,few,TRBV6-6,CASSYLGQHTGELFF,TGTGCCAGCAGTTACTTGGGACAGCACACCGGGGAGCTGTTTTTT
.,TRBJ2-1,.,TRBV14,CASSHGTYYNEQFF,TGTGCCAGCAGCCACGGGACTTACTACAATGAGCAGTTCTTC
TRBD2,TRBJ2-7,.,TRBV6-6,CVSSSGGLYEQYF,TGTGTCAGCAGTTCCGGGGGACTATACGAGCAGTACTTC
TRBD1,TRBJ1-5,.,TRBV4-1,CASSQDPGGAYQPQHF,TGCGCCAGCAGCCAAGACCCAGGGGGCGCCTATCAGCCCCAGCATTTT
TRBD2,TRBJ2-2,.,TRBV7-7,CASRAGEAGELFF,TGTGCTAGCAGGGCGGGAGAGGCCGGGGAGCTGTTTTTT
.,TRBJ1-2,few,TRBV4-1,CASSQVRGKEVYGYTF,TGCGCCAGCAGCCAAGTGAGGGGAAAGGAGGTCTATGGCTACACCTTC
TRBD2,TRBJ2-1,.,TRBV27,CASSLKGTSYPSYNEQFF,TGTGCCAGCAGTTTAAAAGGGACTAGCTATCCGTCCTACAATGAGCAGTTCTTC
.,TRBJ2-6,.,TRBV4-3,CASSQEAGSGANVLTF,TGCGCCAGCAGCCAAGAGGCTGGCTCTGGGGCCAACGTCCTGACTTTC
.,TRBJ1-3,.,TRBV7-9,CASSLSSHMGSFSGNTIYF,TGTGCCAGCAGCTTATCTTCGCATATGGGGTCCTTCTCTGGAAACACCATATATTTT
.,TRBJ2-1,.,TRBV20-1,CSATNPPRAVNEQFF,TGCAGTGCAACCAACCCACCTCGGGCGGTTAATGAGCAGTTCTTC
.,TRBJ2-2,few,TRBV4-1,CASSQGYREGTGELFF,TGCGCCAGCAGCCAAGGGTACAGGGAGGGAACCGGGGAGCTGTTTTTT
TRBD1,TRBJ1-4,.,TRBV7-2,CASSPNRGPANEKLFF,TGTGCCAGCAGCCCGAACAGGGGCCCAGCTAATGAAAAACTGTTTTTT
TRBD1,TRBJ2-3,.,TRBV5-1,CASSLGQGGLSGTDTQYF,TGCGCCAGCAGCCTAGGACAGGGGGGCCTCTCGGGCACAGATACGCAGTATTTT
TRBD2,TRBJ2-1,.,TRBV10-3,CANLGLAGGLSYNEQFF,TGTGCCAACCTCGGACTAGCGGGAGGCCTCTCCTACAATGAGCAGTTCTTC
.,TRBJ2-1,.,TRBV19,CASSPGGLREQFF,TGTGCCAGTAGTCCGGGGGGCCTCCGTGAGCAGTTCTTC
TRBD1,TRBJ2-7,few,TRBV12-3/TRBV12-4,CASSPTTGGGYEQYF,TGTGCCAGCAGTCCCACGACAGGGGGAGGCTACGAGCAGTACTTC
TRBD2,TRBJ2-5,once,TRBV7-2,CASSKRASGNSETQYF,TGTGCCAGCTCGAAAAGGGCTAGCGGGAATAGTGAGACCCAGTACTTC
.,TRBJ2-7,many,TRBV28,CASSLTAVESYEQYF,TGTGCCAGCAGTCTGACCGCGGTCGAGAGCTACGAGCAGTACTTC
.,TRBJ2-3,.,TRBV4-1,CASSLSGAGASTDTQYF,TGCGCCAGCAGCCTTTCAGGCGCGGGGGCTAGCACAGATACGCAGTATTTT
TRBD1,TRBJ2-3,.,TRBV29-1,CSVETGSLTDTQYF,TGCAGCGTTGAGACAGGGTCCCTCACAGATACGCAGTATTTT
.,TRBJ2-1,.,TRBV7-9,CASSLLYIGGSYNEQFF,TGTGCCAGCAGCCTCTTGTACATCGGGGGATCCTACAATGAGCAGTTCTTC
.,TRBJ2-7,few,TRBV7-8,CASSLSGVYEQYF,TGTGCCAGCAGCTTATCCGGCGTTTACGAGCAGTACTTC
.,TRBJ1-4,.,TRBV7-6,CASSLGGRRANEKLFF,TGTGCCAGCAGCTTAGGGGGGCGGAGGGCTAATGAAAAACTGTTTTTT
.,TRBJ2-1,once,TRBV20-1,CSPWQSSYNEQFF,TGCAGCCCCTGGCAGAGCTCCTACAATGAGCAGTTCTTC
.,TRBJ1-2,.,TRBV29-1,CSVEDNQGFNYGYTF,TGCAGCGTTGAAGATAATCAGGGATTTAACTATGGCTACACCTTC
TRBD1,TRBJ2-7,few,TRBV4-1,CASSLEQGAVDEQYF,TGCGCCAGCAGCCTAGAACAGGGGGCGGTCGACGAGCAGTACTTC
TRBD2,TRBJ2-1,.,TRBV6-6,CASRRTSGSDEQFF,TGTGCCAGCAGAAGGACTAGCGGGAGTGACGAGCAGTTCTTC
.,TRBJ2-7,.,TRBV6-1,CASRSGGYEQYF,TGTGCCAGCAGGTCAGGGGGGTACGAGCAGTACTTC
.,TRBJ2-1,few,TRBV7-9,CASSLGTGSNNEQFF,TGTGCCAGCAGCTTAGGGACGGGGAGTAACAATGAGCAGTTCTTC
.,TRBJ1-6,.,TRBV28,CASSFVSGMGSPLHF,TGTGCCAGCAGTTTCGTGAGTGGAATGGGATCACCCCTCCACTTT
.,TRBJ2-1,.,TRBV7-2,CASSLAGERINEQFF,TGTGCCAGCAGCTTAGCGGGAGAGAGGATCAATGAGCAGTTCTTC
.,TRBJ2-1,.,TRBV29-1,CSAFLGDEQFF,TGCAGCGCATTTCTAGGCGATGAGCAGTTCTTC
TRBD1,TRBJ2-1,few,TRBV4-2,CASSQDLAGGRGEQFF,TGTGCCAGCAGCCAAGATTTGGCAGGGGGCAGGGGTGAGCAGTTCTTC
.,TRBJ1-1,.,TRBV12-3/TRBV12-4,CASSPMDSPNTEAFF,TGTGCCAGCAGTCCGATGGACAGCCCGAACACTGAAGCTTTCTTT
.,TRBJ2-3,few,TRBV20-1,CSALVWGADTQYF,TGCAGTGCTCTTGTCTGGGGGGCAGATACGCAGTATTTT
.,TRBJ2-7,.,TRBV2,CASVGNTYEQYF,TGTGCCAGCGTCGGGAACACCTACGAGCAGTACTTC
.,TRBJ2-6,.,TRBV10-3,CAISELNGPLLSGANVLTF,TGTGCCATCAGTGAGTTGAACGGACCTCTCCTCTCTGGGGCCAACGTCCTGACTTTC
.,TRBJ2-7,few,TRBV19,CASSIGGGAVREQYF,TGTGCCAGTAGTATAGGTGGGGGGGCCGTGAGGGAGCAGTACTTC
.,TRBJ2-5,few,TRBV27,CASSFRGDQETQYF,TGTGCCAGCAGTTTCCGAGGGGATCAAGAGACCCAGTACTTC
TRBD1,TRBJ2-6,.,TRBV29-1,CSVGTGPGANVLTF,TGCAGCGTAGGGACAGGTCCTGGGGCCAACGTCCTGACTTTC
.,TRBJ1-6,few,TRBV21-1,CASPKAGGADNSPLHF,TGTGCCAGCCCCAAAGCGGGGGGCGCAGATAATTCACCCCTCCACTTT
TRBD2,TRBJ2-3,.,TRBV12-3/TRBV12-4,CASSLAFGLAGSDTQYF,TGTGCCAGCAGTTTAGCGTTTGGCCTAGCGGGATCCGATACGCAGTATTTT
TRBD2,TRBJ2-7,few,TRBV7-2,CASSWTPTGGGEQYF,TGTGCCAGCAGCTGGACTCCCACGGGAGGAGGCGAGCAGTACTTC
.,TRBJ2-5,.,TRBV7-2,CASSTRGITQETQYF,TGTGCCAGCAGCACCAGGGGAATAACCCAAGAGACCCAGTACTTC
.,TRBJ2-1,few,TRBV12-3/TRBV12-4,CASSRPPSNNERFF,TGTGCCAGCAGTCGCCCTCCTAGCAACAATGAGCGGTTCTTC
TRBD2,TRBJ2-1,.,TRBV27,CASSPSSGELYNEQFF,TGTGCCAGCAGTCCCTCGAGCGGGGAACTCTACAATGAGCAGTTCTTC
TRBD1,TRBJ1-1,.,TRBV2,CASRQGQNTEAFF,TGTGCCAGCCGACAGGGTCAGAACACTGAAGCTTTCTTT
TRBD2,TRBJ2-3,.,TRBV6-2/TRBV6-3,CASSSRGYTSTDTQYF,TGTGCCAGCAGTTCGCGGGGGTACACTAGCACAGATACGCAGTATTTT
.,TRBJ2-5,.,TRBV28,CASREGGQETQYF,TGTGCCAGCCGAGAGGGGGGGCAGGAGACCCAGTACTTC